This T cell receptor beta chain was documented in a study of shared clonotypes between healthy human individuals. CDR1 and CDR2 (germline): WSHSY, SAAADI. V lost 0 bases to trimming and J lost 4 bases, with 11 bases between them. The CDR3 totals 15 residues. The naive CD8 fraction comprised CD45RO-negative cells positively selected for CCR7 and excluded terminally differentiated effector memory CD45RA+ cells. The authors split each subset's genomic DNA evenly across several immunoSEQ plates. Each replicate PCR on the sorted subsets used about 0.2 ug DNA (around 31,000 T cell genomes). Method: immunoSEQ multiplex PCR; TCRdb's copy keeps in-frame clones and lacks some. The sample holds roughly 2.1 million clones, under 95% seen once. Turning to this clone: Its antigen is currently unknown.

Study-wide findings and caveats: The researchers took only blood, and tissue repertoires probably look different.

The chain joins TRBV10-2 to TRBJ2-3; the D gene is possibly TRBD2 (5 bases). The sequenced material came from naive CD8+ T cells from PBMCs. The sequence came from a man aged 18-30 years in good health. Some clones in this sample may be carry-over from other donors' samples. The chain's CDR3 is CASSESRAAADTQYF. As DNA, the CDR3 is TGCGCCAGCAGTGAGTCTAGGGCAGCGGCAGATACGCAGTATTTT.